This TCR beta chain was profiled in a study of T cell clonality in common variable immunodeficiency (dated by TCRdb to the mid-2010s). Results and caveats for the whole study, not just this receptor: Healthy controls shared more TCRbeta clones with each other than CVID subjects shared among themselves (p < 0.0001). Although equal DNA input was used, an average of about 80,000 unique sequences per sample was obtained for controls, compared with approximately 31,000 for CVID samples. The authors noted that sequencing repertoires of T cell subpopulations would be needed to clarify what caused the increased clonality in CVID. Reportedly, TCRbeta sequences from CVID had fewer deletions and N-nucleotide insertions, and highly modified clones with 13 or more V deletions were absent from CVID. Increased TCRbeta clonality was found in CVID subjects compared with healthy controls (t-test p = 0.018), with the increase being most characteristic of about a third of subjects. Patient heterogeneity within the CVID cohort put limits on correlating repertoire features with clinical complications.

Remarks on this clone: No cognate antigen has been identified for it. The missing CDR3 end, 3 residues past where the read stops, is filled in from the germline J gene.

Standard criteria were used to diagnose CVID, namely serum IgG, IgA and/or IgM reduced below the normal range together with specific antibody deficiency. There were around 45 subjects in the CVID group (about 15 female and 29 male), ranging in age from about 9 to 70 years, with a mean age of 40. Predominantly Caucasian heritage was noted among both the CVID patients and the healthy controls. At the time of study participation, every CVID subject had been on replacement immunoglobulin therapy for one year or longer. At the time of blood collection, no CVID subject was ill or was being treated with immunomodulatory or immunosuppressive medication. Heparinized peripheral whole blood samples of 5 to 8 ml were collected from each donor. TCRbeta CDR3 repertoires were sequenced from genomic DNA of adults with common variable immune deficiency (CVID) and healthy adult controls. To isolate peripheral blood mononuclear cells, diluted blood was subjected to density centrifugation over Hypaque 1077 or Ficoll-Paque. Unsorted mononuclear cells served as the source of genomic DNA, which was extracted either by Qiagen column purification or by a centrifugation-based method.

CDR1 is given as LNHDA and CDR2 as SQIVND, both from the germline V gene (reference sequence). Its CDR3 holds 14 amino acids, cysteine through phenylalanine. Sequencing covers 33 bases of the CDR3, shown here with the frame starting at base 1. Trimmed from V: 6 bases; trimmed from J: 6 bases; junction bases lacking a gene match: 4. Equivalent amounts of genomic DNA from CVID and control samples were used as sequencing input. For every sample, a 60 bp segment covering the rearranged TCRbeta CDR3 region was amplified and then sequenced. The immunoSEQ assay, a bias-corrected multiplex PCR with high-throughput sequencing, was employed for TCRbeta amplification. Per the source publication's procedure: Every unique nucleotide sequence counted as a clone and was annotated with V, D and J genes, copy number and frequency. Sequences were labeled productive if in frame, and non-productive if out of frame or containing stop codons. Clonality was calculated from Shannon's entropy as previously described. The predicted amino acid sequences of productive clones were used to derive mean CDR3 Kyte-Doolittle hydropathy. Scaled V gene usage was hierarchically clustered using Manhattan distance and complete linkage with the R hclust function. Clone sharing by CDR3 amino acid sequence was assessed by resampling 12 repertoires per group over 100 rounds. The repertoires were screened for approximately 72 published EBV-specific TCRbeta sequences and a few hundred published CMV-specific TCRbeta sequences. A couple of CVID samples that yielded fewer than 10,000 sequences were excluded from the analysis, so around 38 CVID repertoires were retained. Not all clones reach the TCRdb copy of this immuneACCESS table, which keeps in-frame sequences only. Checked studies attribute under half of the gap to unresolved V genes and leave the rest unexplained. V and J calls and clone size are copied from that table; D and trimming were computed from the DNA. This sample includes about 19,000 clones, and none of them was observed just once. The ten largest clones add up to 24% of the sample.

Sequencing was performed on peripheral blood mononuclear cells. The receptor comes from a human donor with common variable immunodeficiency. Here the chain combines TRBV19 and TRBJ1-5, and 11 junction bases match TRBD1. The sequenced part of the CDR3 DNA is TGTGCCAGTAGCGGGACAGGGGGTCGTCAGCCC. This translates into CASSGTGGRQP. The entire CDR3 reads CASSGTGGRQPQHF.